The entry that follows covers one T cell receptor (beta chain) sequence. The entry originates in a study of blood T cell repertoires in COVID-19. As for the study in general: Material from acute and convalescent COVID-19 was sourced from the United States, Italy and Spain. Sample material is recorded as cDNA or gDNA derived from T cells, B-cell-depleted T cells, or PBMCs.

Germline CDR1 is SGHTA and CDR2 is FQGNSA. V dropped 5 bases and J dropped 0; count of bases not matched to a gene: 9. This CDR3 is 16 amino acids long. Original processing notes: Estimation of nucleated cell counts was performed using reference gene primer amplification. Sequencing was performed with immunoSEQ multiplex PCR; in TCRdb, only in-frame clones are kept and a portion is missing. The V and J calls and the clone size are those of that table, but D and trimming were determined from the DNA. Among roughly 380,000 clones listed, roughly nine tenths were seen once. The receptor's source is a woman aged 60-75 years with COVID-19, enrolled during active disease. Material for sequencing was peripheral blood. The chain links TRBV7-2 to TRBJ2-7; 8 nucleotides match TRBD1. CDR3 in amino acids: CASSARWDRNSYEQYF. DNA for the CDR3: TGTGCCAGCAGCGCACGTTGGGACAGGAACTCCTACGAGCAGTACTTC.